This T cell receptor beta chain derives from a study of T cell repertoires in aging, cancer and after chemotherapy. About the study: Healthy donor repertoires were recorded over several months to years and showed clear clonal overlap.

Peripheral blood genomic DNA, not sorted cells or RNA, was the template. The germline gives CDR1 MRHNA, CDR2 SNTAGT. Trimming removed 8 bases from V and 2 bases from J, with 16 bases in between. CDR3 length: 15 residues. A mixed TRB-A/B primer pool amplified rearranged TRB by multiplex touch-down PCR. TCRdb ran MiXCR on the multiplex PCR reads and lists one entry per CDR3 protein. The data show around 10,000 distinct CDR3 sequences, under 40% seen once. The chain is built from TRBV6-4 and TRBJ1-5; no reliable D call. The sequence derives from a human donor in good health. Sequenced input: blood. The DNA for the CDR3 is TGTGCCAGCTCCTCCCGGCGTTTGGGCAATCAGCCCCAGCATTTT. Amino acid sequence: CASSSRRLGNQPQHF.